The 18 T cell receptor beta chains below all came from one sample that was sequenced in a study of T cells in localized non-small cell lung cancer. Sequenced by immunoSEQ multiplex PCR; TCRdb stores in-frame clones only, minus some. The sample includes 100,000 to 150,000 clones, 80% to 90% seen only once; the top ten take approximately 1.5%. Sequenced material: peripheral blood, taken before any cancer treatment. The receptors here all came from a female donor aged 60 or older with stage I lung adenocarcinoma.

The chain links TRBV2 to TRBJ1-5; 8 nucleotides align to TRBD1. CDR3 length: 15 residues. The germline V gene has CDR1 SNHLY and CDR2 FYNNEI. V gave up 7 bases and J gave up 7 bases; unmatched junction bases: 12. CDR3 in DNA: TGTGCCAGCAAGTTTGACAGGGGATTTTTGCAGCCCCAGCATTTT. Its translation is CASKFDRGFLQPQHF.

The chain carries TRBV7-2 and TRBJ2-5; no definite D call. The germline CDR1 and CDR2 sequences are SGHTA and FQGNSA. Trimming removed 3 bases from V and 2 bases from J, with 16 bases in between. The CDR3 sequence is 16 residues long. CDR3 nucleotide sequence: TGTGCCAGCAGCTTGTTGGGTGGCGGCTCTCAAGAGACCCAGTACTTC. Translated, it gives CASSLLGGGSQETQYF.

This rearrangement joins TRBV10-3 to TRBJ2-3; maybe TRBD2 (6 bases). Trimming took 2 bases from V and 5 from J, leaving 11 bases between them. Germline-derived CDR1 and CDR2 are ENHRY and SYGVKD. The CDR3 extends over 14 amino acids. CDR3 nucleotide sequence: TGTGCCATCAGTGAGGGACTACCGGAAGATACGCAGTATTTT. It encodes CAISEGLPEDTQYF.

V and J are TRBV6-1 and TRBJ1-5, with D maybe TRBD1 (5 bases). CDR3 length equals 15 residues. Trimming took 6 bases from V and 0 from J, leaving 12 bases between them. Germline V gene sequence: CDR1 MNHNS, CDR2 SASEGT. The DNA of the CDR3 is TGTGCCAGCAGACCAGGGCCCTATAGCAATCAGCCCCAGCATTTT. Translation gives CASRPGPYSNQPQHF.

This chain uses TRBV19 with TRBJ1-1, with 12 positions matching TRBD1. The CDR3 has 14 residues. Germline CDR1 reads LNHDA; CDR2 reads SQIVND (reference sequence). With V trimmed by 3 bases and J by 11 bases, 7 bases remained unmatched. The CDR3 sequence: CASSMFRDRGLAFF. CDR3 coding DNA: TGTGCCAGTAGTATGTTCCGGGACAGGGGGCTCGCTTTCTTT.

The gene calls are TRBV6-5 and TRBJ2-7; 12 bases match TRBD2. Germline values: CDR1 MNHEY, CDR2 SVGAGI. The CDR3 length is 16 residues. V dropped 4 bases and J dropped 3; count of bases not matched to a gene: 7. The CDR3 DNA follows: TGTGCCAGCAGTTTCACTGGACTAGCGGGAAACTACGAGCAGTACTTC. Translation: CASSFTGLAGNYEQYF.

The chain joins TRBV12-2 to TRBJ2-1; TRBD2, as called in the table, went unchecked against the DNA. TRBV12-2 is reported as a pseudogene. There are 10 residues in the CDR3. The CDR3 protein is CASPPLEQFF. CDR3 nucleotide sequence: TGTGCAAGTCCTCCGTTGGAGCAGTTCTTC.

V and J are TRBV7-2 and TRBJ2-1, with TRBD2 matching 13 bases. The CDR3 is made up of 15 amino acids. The V gene's germline CDR1 is SGHTA and CDR2 FQGNSA. Trimming at V came to 5 bases and at J to 9 bases, leaving 7 bases not matched to a gene. CDR3 residues: CASSARLAGGREQFF. The CDR3 DNA is TGTGCCAGCAGCGCTAGACTAGCGGGAGGACGTGAGCAGTTCTTC.

The V gene is TRBV28, the J gene TRBJ2-7, with D perhaps TRBD1 or TRBD2 (5 bases each). V was pared by 7 bases and J by 3 bases, with 28 bases between. This CDR3 comprises 18 residues. Germline loops: CDR1 MDHEN, CDR2 SYDVKM. The CDR3 nucleotides are TGTGCCAGCACTAATTCCCCGGGGCTCGAGCCAGATCTCTACGAGCAGTACTTC. Amino acid sequence: CASTNSPGLEPDLYEQYF.

The CDR3, as DNA: TGTGCCAGCAGCGTAACAGGGACTAATGGCTACACCTTC. The encoded protein is CASSVTGTNGYTF. The rearrangement joins TRBV9 to TRBJ1-2; tentative D call: TRBD1 (6 bases). V was cut by 1 base and J by 6 bases, with 10 bases left in between. Looked up from germline, CDR1 is SGDLS and CDR2 is YYNGEE. This CDR3 has 13 amino acids.

The J gene is TRBJ2-7, the V gene TRBV10-3, with D perhaps being TRBD1 or TRBD2 (5 bases each). V was trimmed by 10 bases and J by 4 bases, leaving 8 bases between them. The germline V gene has CDR1 ENHRY and CDR2 SYGVKD. The CDR3 runs 10 residues. In DNA form, the CDR3 reads TGTGCCACGGGGCGGTACGAGCAGTACTTC. It translates to CATGRYEQYF.

This sequence joins TRBV19 and TRBJ1-1; TRBD1 aligns across 7 bases. Germline CDR1 LNHDA, CDR2 SQIVND (reference sequence). The V segment lost 6 bases and the J segment 5 bases; nucleotides outside the gene matches: 9. This CDR3 region has 14 residues. The CDR3, as DNA: TGTGCCAGTAGCCACAGGGGAGGTGGGACTGAAGCTTTCTTT. This codes for CASSHRGGGTEAFF.

The V gene is TRBV10-3, the J gene TRBJ1-4, with D uncertain. There are 12 residues in the CDR3. Germline V lookup: CDR1 ENHRY, CDR2 SYGVKD. Trimming removed 3 bases from V and 5 bases from J, with 4 bases in between. The DNA for the CDR3 is TGTGCCATCAGTGACAGAAATGAAAAACTGTTTTTT. As protein: CAISDRNEKLFF.

V and J are TRBV10-1 and TRBJ2-1; 9 bases agree with TRBD2. V lost 4 bases and J lost 7; bases outside the gene matches: 5. The CDR3 consists of 14 residues. Germline V gene lookup returns CDR1 WNHNN and CDR2 SYGVQD (reference sequence). CDR3 nucleotides: TGCGCCAGCAGTGTTAGCGGGAGTCGGAATGAGCAGTTCTTC. This gives the protein CASSVSGSRNEQFF.

The V call is TRBV7-3, the J call TRBJ2-5; 8 nucleotides agree with TRBD2. After removal of 3 bases from V and 4 bases from J, the junction contained 4 bases not matched to a gene. This CDR3 has 14 residues. Germline V gene sequence: CDR1 SGHTA, CDR2 FQGTGA. In DNA form, the CDR3 reads TGTGCCAGCAGCTTGAGCGGGAGCGGAGAGACCCAGTACTTC. It codes for CASSLSGSGETQYF.

The rearrangement links TRBV5-4 to TRBJ1-4; 7 bases line up with TRBD1. V trimming: 3 bases; J trimming: 9 bases; junction bases outside the gene matches: 8. CDR1 and CDR2 from the germline V gene are SGHNT and YYREEE (reference sequence). CDR3 length: 14 amino acids. CDR3 protein: CASSYDREGKKLFF. In DNA form, the CDR3 reads TGTGCCAGCAGCTACGACAGGGAGGGAAAAAAACTGTTTTTT.

The rearrangement joins TRBV4-1 to TRBJ2-1; 10 nucleotides agree with TRBD1. J gave up 0 bases and V 3 bases, and 5 bases lay outside the gene matches. The CDR3 extends over 17 amino acids. Germline V gives CDR1 MGHRA, CDR2 YSYEKL. CDR3 sequence reads: CASSQTGTGVSYNEQFF. The CDR3 DNA sequence: TGCGCCAGCAGCCAGACCGGGACAGGGGTCTCCTACAATGAGCAGTTCTTC.

The chain carries TRBV7-3 and TRBJ2-1; 16 bases map to TRBD2. Germline V gene lookup returns CDR1 SGHTA and CDR2 FQGTGA. The CDR3 extends over 15 amino acids. After removal of 5 bases from V and 14 bases from J, the junction contained 9 bases not matched to a gene. In nucleotides, the CDR3 is TGTGCCAGCAGCCCGGGACTAGCGGGAGGGCCCCCGGAGTTCTTC. Translation: CASSPGLAGGPPEFF.